Described below is a single T cell receptor beta chain sequence and its context. The sample belongs to a study of neoadjuvant anti-PD-1 for oral cavity cancer. Time point of the sample: after neoadjuvant nivolumab, at surgical resection. V was clipped by 2 bases and J by 6 bases, with 16 bases between them. The CDR3 is 15 amino acids. Germline assignment: CDR1 SGHRS and CDR2 YFSETQ. Profiled with immunoSEQ multiplex PCR; TCRdb holds only in-frame clones, not every one. The data contain some 7,700 clones, around three quarters of them singletons. The sequence was collected from a person between 40 and 85 years old with oral cavity squamous cell carcinoma. This material consisted of PBMCs, taken after nivolumab (anti-PD-1) treatment. V is TRBV5-1 and J is TRBJ2-3; perhaps TRBD1 as D (6 bases). The CDR3 DNA follows: TGCGCCAGCAGCTTCGCAGGGGTATCCGCTGATACGCAGTATTTT. The encoded protein is CASSFAGVSADTQYF.